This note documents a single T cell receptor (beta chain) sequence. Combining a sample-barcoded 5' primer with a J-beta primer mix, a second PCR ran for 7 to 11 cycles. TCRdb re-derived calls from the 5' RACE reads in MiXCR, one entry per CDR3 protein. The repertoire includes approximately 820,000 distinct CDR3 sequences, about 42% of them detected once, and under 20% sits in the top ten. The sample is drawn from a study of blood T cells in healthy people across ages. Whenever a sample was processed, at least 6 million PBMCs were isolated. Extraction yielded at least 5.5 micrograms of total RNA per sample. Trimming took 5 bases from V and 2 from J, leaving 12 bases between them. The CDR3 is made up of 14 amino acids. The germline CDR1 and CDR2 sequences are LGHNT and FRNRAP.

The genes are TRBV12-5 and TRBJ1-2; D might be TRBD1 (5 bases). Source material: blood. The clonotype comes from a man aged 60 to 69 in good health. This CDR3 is CASGSDWGNYGYTF. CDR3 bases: TGTGCTAGTGGTAGCGACTGGGGGAACTATGGCTACACCTTC.